This T cell receptor beta chain originates from a study of early T cells in non-severe SARS-CoV-2 infection (dated by TCRdb to the early 2020s). Regarding the study in general: Because TCR sequencing relied on bulk RNA taken from unsorted whole blood, pairing of alpha and beta chains was not possible.

At the junction V is shortened by 5 bases and J by 4 bases, with 14 bases in between. The germline V gene supplies CDR1 SGHTA and CDR2 FQGNSA. The CDR3 holds 14 amino acids from the cysteine to the phenylalanine. The sequence is cut down to CDR3 DNA, 42 bases in frame from base 1. As for this clonotype: Its antigen is currently not known. No much larger clonotype is one base removed from it; base qualities were not supplied.

Libraries came from 5' RACE. These reads were obtained on a NextSeq 500. In the TCR library protocol, unique molecular identifiers were attached to individual cDNA molecules to correct for PCR bias and sequencing error. TCR alpha and beta chains were both sequenced, and the abundances of alpha and beta sequences in each sample were closely correlated with each other. The paper's data handling went like this. V gene, J gene and CDR3 annotation of TCR sequences was performed with Decombinator V4. Expanded TCRs were defined as changing significantly between any two time points under a Poisson model with p below 0.0001. TCR abundances were normalised to the total number of TCRs sequenced per sample and were expressed as counts per million. TRAV1-2 paired with TRAJ12, TRAJ20 or TRAJ33 defined MAIT TCRs, while TRAV10 paired with TRAJ18 defined iNKT TCRs. VDJdb, accessed on 1 November 2021, was searched for TCRs annotated for CMV, EBV and SARS-CoV-2, and TCRs annotated for more than one antigen were excluded. In-frame beta chains were kept once TCRdb had trimmed the public reads at Q25 with fastp and called clones with MiXCR. CDR3 protein sequences are deduplicated, and each keeps its most common genes and DNA. TCRdb's processing, not the study's, gives the V and J calls here. This sample lists around 70,000 distinct CDR3 sequences; 9% to 15% were detected once. Approximately 1.6% of the sample belongs to the ten largest clones.

What the research found in general, with its limitations: Matching against VDJdb was skewed toward anti-spike CD8 responses, likely underestimated virus-specific expansions, and missed private and CD4 specificities.

The study was a case-control design nested within a healthcare worker cohort in London, UK, with weekly nasopharyngeal swab PCR tests and blood sampling. Between 23 and 31 March 2020, the week of the UK lockdown, healthcare workers were enrolled and then followed up weekly for as long as 16 weeks. Sequenced material: whole blood. The sequence links TRBV7-2 to TRBJ1-1, with an unclear D gene assignment. The origin of this receptor is an adult who was a healthcare worker with PCR-confirmed SARS-CoV-2 infection or an uninfected control (not recorded which). CDR3 reads: CASSPTSLGTEAFF. The sequenced DNA: TGTGCCAGCAGCCCCACCTCCTTGGGCACTGAAGCTTTCTTT.